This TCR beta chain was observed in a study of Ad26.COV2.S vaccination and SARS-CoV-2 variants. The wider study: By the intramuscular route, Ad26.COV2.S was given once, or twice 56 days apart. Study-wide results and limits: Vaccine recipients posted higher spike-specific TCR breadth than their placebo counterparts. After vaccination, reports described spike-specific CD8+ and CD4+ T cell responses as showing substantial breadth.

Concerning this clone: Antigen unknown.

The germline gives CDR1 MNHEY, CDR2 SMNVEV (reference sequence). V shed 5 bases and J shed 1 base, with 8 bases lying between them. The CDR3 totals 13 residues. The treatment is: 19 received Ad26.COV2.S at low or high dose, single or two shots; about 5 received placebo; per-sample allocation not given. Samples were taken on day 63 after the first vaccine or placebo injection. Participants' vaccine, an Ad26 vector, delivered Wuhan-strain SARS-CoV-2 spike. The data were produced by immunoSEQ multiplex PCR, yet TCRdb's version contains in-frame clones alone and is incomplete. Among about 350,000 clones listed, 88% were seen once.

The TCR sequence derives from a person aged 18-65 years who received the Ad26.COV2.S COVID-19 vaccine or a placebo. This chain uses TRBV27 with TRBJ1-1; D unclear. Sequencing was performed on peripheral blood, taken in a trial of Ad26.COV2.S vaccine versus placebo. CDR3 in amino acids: CASSPTRNTEAFF. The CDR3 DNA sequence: TGTGCCAGCAGTCCAACACGGAACACTGAAGCTTTCTTT.